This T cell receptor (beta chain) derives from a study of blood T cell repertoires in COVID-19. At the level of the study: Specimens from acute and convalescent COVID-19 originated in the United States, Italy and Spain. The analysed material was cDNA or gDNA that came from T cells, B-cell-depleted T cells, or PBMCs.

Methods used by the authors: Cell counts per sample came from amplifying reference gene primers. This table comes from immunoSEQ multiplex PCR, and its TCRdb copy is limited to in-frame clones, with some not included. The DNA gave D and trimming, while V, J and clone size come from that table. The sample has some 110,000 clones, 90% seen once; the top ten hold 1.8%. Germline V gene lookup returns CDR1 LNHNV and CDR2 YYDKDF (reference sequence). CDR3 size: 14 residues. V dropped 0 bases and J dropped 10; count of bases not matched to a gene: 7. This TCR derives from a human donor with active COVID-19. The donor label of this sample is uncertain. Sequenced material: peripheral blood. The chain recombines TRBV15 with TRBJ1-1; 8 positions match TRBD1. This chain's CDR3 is CATSRDFGQGRAFF. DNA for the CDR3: TGTGCCACCAGCAGAGATTTTGGACAGGGCAGAGCTTTCTTT.